Each of the 27 T cell receptor beta chains below was sequenced from the same sample in a study of blood T cells in healthy people across ages. Primed by a sample-barcoded 5' primer and a J-beta primer mix, a second PCR proceeded for roughly 7 to 11 cycles. TCRdb independently ran MiXCR on the 5' RACE reads; one entry per CDR3 protein. The repertoire holds some 1 million distinct CDR3 sequences, 45% seen once, with approximately 20% in the top ten. The source material was blood. These receptor sequences come from a woman aged 55-69 years in good health.

This clonotype was seen only a few times. In DNA form, the CDR3 reads TGTGCCAGCAGTTACTCGACTAGCGGATATGGGGCCCAGTACTTC. This translates into CASSYSTSGYGAQYF. J is TRBJ2-7 and V is TRBV6-5, with TRBD2 matching over 9 bases. CDR1 and CDR2 (germline): MNHEY, SVGAGI. Unmatched junction bases numbered 10, after V lost 0 bases and J lost 10 bases. The CDR3 runs to 15 residues.

The chain combines TRBV5-1 with TRBJ2-7; D is possibly TRBD1 (6 bases). The V gene lost 2 bases and the J gene lost 6 bases, with 12 bases spanning the gap. CDR1 SGHRS and CDR2 YFSETQ come from the germline V gene. The CDR3 covers 13 residues. The CDR3 DNA sequence: TGCGCCAGCAGCTTTGAGGGGGTGGGCGAGCAGTACTTC. Translated: CASSFEGVGEQYF.

Details on this clonotype: Compared with germline, one end of the junction differs, possibly owing to a read error. The chain carries TRBV4-1 and TRBJ2-5, with no clear D. Germline CDR1 MGHRA, CDR2 YSYEKL. CDR3 size: 14 residues. The CDR3 DNA reads TGCGTCAGCAGCCAGGCTTTGTGGCAAGAGACCCAGTACTTC. It translates to CVSSQALWQETQYF.

This clonotype came up once. V is TRBV21-1 and J is TRBJ1-6; the table's TRBD1 call for D was not verified on the DNA. TRBV21-1 is classified as a pseudogene. The CDR3 runs to 20 residues. The CDR3 is CASSKGLWDRSRQGKPTLHF. For the CDR3, the DNA is TGTGCCAGCAGCAAAGGCCTTTGGGACAGGAGCCGACAGGGAAAACCAACCCTCCACTTT.

A few counts support this clonotype. The chain joins TRBV12-3 or TRBV12-4 to TRBJ2-7, with D unclear. The V end lost 1 base, the J end lost 2 bases, and 9 bases lay between the germline ends. The CDR3 consists of 14 residues. The CDR3 loop reads CASSLGALTYEQYF. The CDR3 nucleotides are TGTGCCAGCAGTTTAGGTGCACTAACCTACGAGCAGTACTTC.

This clonotype showed up just a few times. The chain combines TRBV4-1 with TRBJ2-7; TRBD1 matches at 7 bases. The V gene end was trimmed by 3 bases and the J gene end by 3 bases; junction bases not matched to a gene: 14. The germline CDR1 and CDR2 sequences are MGHRA and YSYEKL. The CDR3 length is 17 residues. The CDR3 DNA reads as TGCGCCAGCAGCCATAGCACAGGGGACGCACAGATCTACGAGCAGTACTTC. It yields the protein CASSHSTGDAQIYEQYF.

This clonotype has more than one count but fewer than ten. V is TRBV9 and J is TRBJ2-5; D is undetermined. The DNA end is a closer match to TRBJ2-4, so the J assignment may be wrong. Germline CDR1 reads SGDLS; CDR2 reads YYNGEE. The CDR3 extends over 14 amino acids. CDR3 sequence (DNA): TGTGCCAGCAGCGGGCCCTCAGTTGCAAACATTCAGTACTTC. Translation gives CASSGPSVANIQYF.

As to this clonotype: The junction departs from the called germline gene at one end, perhaps through a read error. V gene TRBV5-1 combines with J gene TRBJ2-7; D possibly corresponds to TRBD2 (6 bases). CDR1 and CDR2 (germline): SGHRS, YFSETQ. The CDR3 contains 16 residues. CDR3 DNA: TGCGCCAGCAGCTTAAGGGTGGGACTCGAAACCTACGGGCAGTACTTC. Residues: CASSLRVGLETYGQYF. Full variable domain (missing parts from reference TRBV5-1 and TRBJ2-7): KAGVTQTPRYLIKTRGQQVTLSCSPISGHRSVSWYQQTPGQGLQFLFEYFSETQRNKGNFPGRFSGRQFSNSRSEMNVSTLELGDSALYLCASSLRVGLETYGQYFGPGTRLTVT.

A note on this clonotype: This may come from a read error, since a much larger clone is one base off. This chain joins TRBV6-5 and TRBJ2-5, with 11 bases aligning to TRBD2. V lost 8 bases to trimming and J lost 3 bases; unmatched junction nucleotides: 8. CDR1 and CDR2 from the germline V gene are MNHEY and SVGAGI. CDR3 length equals 15 residues. CDR3 in DNA: TGTGCCAGCGGTAATTCGGGACTAGCGGAAGAGACCCAGTACTTC. Its translation: CASGNSGLAEETQYF.

The chain carries TRBV12-3 or TRBV12-4 and TRBJ2-7, with a possible D match to TRBD1 (6 bases). Trimming removed 8 bases from V and 7 bases from J, with 15 bases in between. This CDR3 contains 12 residues. CDR3 residues: CASHTGYGEQYF. The CDR3 nucleotides are TGTGCCAGCCATACAGGGTACGGTGAGCAGTACTTC.

The chain uses TRBV7-9 and TRBJ1-4; TRBD1 might be the D (5 bases). Germline lookup yields CDR1 SEHNR and CDR2 FQNEAQ (reference sequence). There are 15 residues in the CDR3. V gave up 0 bases and J gave up 7 bases, with 12 bases separating them. The CDR3 is CASSLAGPRGEKLFF. In DNA, the CDR3 is TGTGCCAGCAGCTTAGCTGGCCCGAGGGGTGAAAAACTGTTTTTT.

About this clonotype: A much larger clone differs by one base, so this may be a read error. The chain combines TRBV15 with TRBJ1-2, with TRBD1 identical over 10 bases. Unmatched junction bases numbered 2, after V lost 0 bases and J lost 7 bases. The germline CDR1 and CDR2 sequences are LNHNV and YYDKDF (reference sequence). The CDR3 is 14 residues long. Here the CDR3 DNA reads TGTGCCACCAGCAGAGAACGGACAGGGGGTGGCTACACCTTC. It specifies CATSRERTGGGYTF.

CDR3 coding DNA: TGTGCCACCAGCAAATCCCCCGACAGGGGGAGGGAAGCTTTCTTT. Residues: CATSKSPDRGREAFF. This sequence joins TRBV15 and TRBJ1-1, with 9 bases aligning to TRBD1. The length of the CDR3 is 15 residues. CDR1 is LNHNV, CDR2 YYDKDF, per germline (reference sequence). V was clipped by 4 bases and J by 8 bases; unmatched bases: 11.

This clonotype has only a few counts. The chain employs TRBV20-1 and TRBJ2-6; D is ambiguous. This CDR3 is built from 15 residues. V shed 0 bases and J shed 1 base, with 7 bases lying between them. Per the germline V gene, CDR1 is DFQATT and CDR2 is SNEGSKA (reference sequence). The CDR3 sequence is CSARDMVSGANVLTF. The CDR3 DNA follows: TGCAGTGCTAGAGATATGGTATCTGGGGCCAACGTCCTGACTTTC.

The genes are TRBV12-3 or TRBV12-4 and TRBJ2-3; no clear D gene. CDR3 length: 12 amino acids. The ends were cut back, 5 bases at V and 14 bases at J, with 17 bases in the middle. The CDR3: CASSLELRYAYF. The CDR3 nucleotides are TGTGCCAGCAGTCTAGAGTTAAGATACGCGTATTTT.

This clonotype was counted only a few times. The V call is TRBV6-6, the J call TRBJ2-3; 8 positions match TRBD2. Germline V gives CDR1 MNHNY, CDR2 SVGAGI (reference sequence). The CDR3 is 15 residues long. Trimming took 7 bases from V and 1 from J; bases not matched to a gene: 7. CDR3: CASTPGGFGTDTQYF. CDR3 in DNA: TGTGCCAGCACCCCGGGGGGGTTTGGCACAGATACGCAGTATTTT.

This clonotype was counted only a few times. The chain carries TRBV7-2 and TRBJ2-5, with 8 bases aligning to TRBD2. V was clipped by 2 bases and J by 5 bases; unmatched bases: 10. CDR3 length: 16 residues. Germline V gene data show CDR1 as SGHTA and CDR2 as FQGNSA. The CDR3: CASSLNPAGVMETQYF. The CDR3 nucleotides are TGTGCCAGCAGCTTAAACCCAGCGGGAGTGATGGAGACCCAGTACTTC. Variable domain in full (rest from reference TRBV7-2 and TRBJ2-5): GAGVSQSPSNKVTEKGKDVELRCDPISGHTALYWYRQSLGQGLEFLIYFQGNSAPDKSGLPSDRFSAERTGGSVSTLTIQRTQQEDSAVYLCASSLNPAGVMETQYFGPGTRLLVL.

This clonotype came up a few times. The V gene is TRBV5-5, the J gene TRBJ2-3, with D maybe TRBD1 (5 bases). Trimming pared 3 bases from V and 4 bases from J, leaving 12 bases between. The CDR3 consists of 14 residues. CDR1 is SGHKS and CDR2 is YYEKEE in the germline V gene (reference sequence). The CDR3 sequence is CASSYGHYPDTQYF. Here the CDR3 DNA reads TGTGCCAGCAGCTACGGACATTACCCAGATACGCAGTATTTT. Full variable domain (outside the CDR3, taken from reference TRBV5-5 and TRBJ2-3): DAGVTQSPTHLIKTRGQQVTLRCSPISGHKSVSWYQQVLGQGPQFIFQYYEKEERGRGNFPDRFSARQFPNYSSELNVNALLLGDSALYLCASSYGHYPDTQYFGPGTRLTVL.

The chain recombines TRBV6-5 with TRBJ2-7; a weak D match, TRBD1 (5 bases). This CDR3 has 15 residues. Germline loops: CDR1 MNHEY, CDR2 SVGAGI. Trimming took 2 bases from V and 0 from J, leaving 11 bases between them. The CDR3 loop is CASSYVTAISYEQYF. CDR3 nucleotide sequence: TGTGCCAGCAGTTACGTGACAGCAATCTCCTACGAGCAGTACTTC.

In this sample, this clonotype turned up once. This CDR3 reads CSVGRGGSDGYTF. Written as DNA, the CDR3 is TGCAGCGTGGGACGGGGAGGGTCGGATGGCTACACCTTC. The gene calls are TRBV29-1 and TRBJ1-2, with D possibly matching TRBD1 (5 bases). Trimming took off 6 bases at V and 6 bases at J, with 17 bases between the two ends. CDR3 length: 13 amino acids. Germline CDR1 and CDR2: SQVTM and ANQGSEA.

The V and J genes are TRBV6-1 and TRBJ1-2; no reliable D call. The CDR3 covers 14 residues. V lost 4 bases to trimming and J lost 9 bases, with 18 bases between them. CDR1 and CDR2 (germline): MNHNS, SASEGT. The CDR3 loop is CASSALVEGQSYTF. CDR3 coding DNA: TGTGCCAGCAGTGCCCTCGTTGAAGGGCAAAGCTACACCTTC.

This clonotype has more than one count but fewer than ten. V usage is TRBV20-1 and J usage is TRBJ2-1; D is undetermined. This CDR3 spans 12 amino acids. Germline V gene sequence: CDR1 DFQATT, CDR2 SNEGSKA (reference sequence). The V end lost 6 bases, the J end lost 10 bases, and 16 bases lay between the germline ends. The CDR3 nucleotides are TGCAGTGCCGGGCCCGGGCCTCGGGAGCAGTTCTTC. Residues: CSAGPGPREQFF.

A note on this clonotype: A read error may explain this, as a much larger clone is one base away. The chain employs TRBV28 and TRBJ2-7; D is unresolved. V shed 2 bases and J shed 5 bases, with 4 bases lying between them. Germline-derived CDR1 and CDR2 are MDHEN and SYDVKM. The CDR3 contains 11 residues. The chain's CDR3 is CASSLMNEQYF. The CDR3 DNA sequence: TGTGCCAGCAGTTTAATGAACGAGCAGTACTTC.

This clonotype was seen more than once but under ten times. The CDR3, as DNA: TGTGCCAGCAGTCCGGGAATTAATGGGAATGAGCAGTACTTC. Translation gives CASSPGINGNEQYF. The chain has TRBV27 and TRBJ2-1; tentative D call: TRBD2 (5 bases). The closer fit of TRBJ2-7 to the DNA end suggests the J call may be wrong. CDR1 is MNHEY and CDR2 is SMNVEV in the germline V gene (reference sequence). The CDR3 is 14 amino acids.

V gene TRBV4-2 combines with J gene TRBJ2-1; maybe TRBD2 (5 bases). Germline V gene sequence: CDR1 LGHNA, CDR2 YNFKEQ. The ends were cut back, 4 bases at V and 7 bases at J, with 17 bases in the middle. The CDR3 is made up of 15 amino acids. The CDR3 region has the DNA TGTGCCAGCAGCCTTCAAGGTGAAGGCGGGAATGAGCAGTTCTTC. Its translation: CASSLQGEGGNEQFF.

The J gene is TRBJ2-5, the V gene TRBV2; D might be TRBD2 (5 bases). The CDR3 has 11 amino acids. Germline CDR1 is SNHLY and CDR2 is FYNNEI. The V end lost 10 bases, the J end lost 5 bases, and 11 bases lay between the germline ends. This chain's CDR3 is CATSSTETQYF. In nucleotides, the CDR3 is TGTGCCACATCTAGCACCGAGACCCAGTACTTC.

The rearrangement uses TRBV28 and TRBJ2-5; D unclear. The J call could be wrong; TRBJ2-7 is a better fit for the DNA end. This CDR3 is 14 amino acids long. CDR1 MDHEN and CDR2 SYDVKM come from the germline V gene. The CDR3 reads CASSSPPPNYEQYF. DNA of the CDR3: TGTGCCAGTAGCTCACCTCCCCCAAATTACGAGCAGTACTTC.